This TCR beta chain was sequenced for a study of human T cells and chemical hapten exposure. Study findings and constraints: Following DPC sensitization, TCRs present above 1 in 1000 frequency showed no change.

A note on this clonotype: Its matching antigen is unknown.

Trimming took 7 bases from V and 0 from J; bases not matched to a gene: 13. CDR1 and CDR2 (germline): SGHKS, YYEKEE (reference sequence). The CDR3 is made up of 18 amino acids. The sample's time point: healthy volunteer bleed at 2 weeks. The authors' total RNA extraction used unfractionated whole blood. What the library attached to individual cDNA molecules were unique molecular identifiers. In the authors' methods: With a range of 23,224 to 690,600, the median per sample was roughly 95,000 TCRs. One entry per CDR3 protein results from TCRdb running MiXCR on the RACE reads. What appears here as the V and J calls and clone size reflects TCRdb's work, not the paper's. The table lists about 31,000 distinct CDR3 sequences, 6.5% to 9% of them singletons.

The TCR was taken from a human donor in good health. Some clones in this sample may be carry-over from other donors' samples. The V and J genes are TRBV5-5 and TRBJ1-2; 12 bases fit TRBD1. The sample was whole blood. The CDR3 here is CASGSGTGGPATNYGYTF. The DNA of the CDR3 is TGTGCCAGCGGATCCGGGACAGGGGGCCCGGCCACTAACTATGGCTACACCTTC.